The 10 T cell receptor beta chains reported below all come from one sample, sequenced in a study of T cell responses to AZD1222 COVID-19 vaccine. Assay used: immunoSEQ multiplex PCR; TCRdb lists only in-frame clones, some missing. The top ten clones hold around 2.1% of a sample with roughly 140,000 clones, about 91% of them seen once. Sample: peripheral blood, taken on day 0 of AZD1222 vaccination. These receptors came from an adult in good health.

A word on this clone: Its ends do not fully match the called genes, so a read error is possible. The chain carries TRBV7-7 and TRBJ2-2; D remains unclear. The germline gives CDR1 SSHAT, CDR2 FNYEAQ (reference sequence). The CDR3 contains 15 residues. CDR3 sequence: CASSLFGLNTGELFF. The CDR3 DNA reads as TGTGCTAGCAGCTTGTTCGGGTTAAACACCGGGGAGCTGTTTTTT.

About this clone itself: One end of the junction fails to match germline, which may point to a read error. The CDR3 DNA is TGTGCCAGCAGCGAAGTAATAGCGGGCCCGAGAGAGCAGTTCTTC. Translation: CASSEVIAGPREQFF. The chain uses TRBV2 and TRBJ2-1; 7 bases are shared with TRBD2. The germline V gene encodes CDR1 SNHLY and CDR2 FYNNEI. The CDR3 spans 15 residues.

This chain uses TRBV5-6 with TRBJ2-5; the match to TRBD2 covers 7 bases. Trimming cost V 2 bases and J 6 bases; bases outside gene matches: 4. This CDR3 has 13 amino acids. The germline CDR1 and CDR2 sequences are SGHDT and YYEEEE. The CDR3 loop is CASSLGREKTQYF. The CDR3 coding sequence is TGTGCCAGCAGCTTAGGGAGGGAAAAGACCCAGTACTTC.

The rearrangement uses TRBV5-1 and TRBJ2-2; 7 nucleotides align to TRBD2. CDR3 length: 15 residues. Germline assignment: CDR1 SGHRS and CDR2 YFSETQ. Trimming cost V 0 bases and J 6 bases; bases outside gene matches: 5. The CDR3 spells CASSLDAGRAGELFF. CDR3 DNA sequence: TGCGCCAGCAGCTTGGATGCAGGGAGGGCCGGGGAGCTGTTTTTT. The full variable domain, in which reference TRBV5-1 and TRBJ2-2 provide the parts outside the CDR3, is KAGVTQTPRYLIKTRGQQVTLSCSPISGHRSVSWYQQTPGQGLQFLFEYFSETQRNKGNFPGRFSGRQFSNSRSEMNVSTLELGDSALYLCASSLDAGRAGELFFGEGSRLTVL.

This clone turned up a few times. V and J are TRBV18 and TRBJ2-1; D gene uncertain. The germline V gene has CDR1 KGHSH and CDR2 LQKENI. Trimming stripped 6 bases from V and 7 bases from J, with 16 bases between. The CDR3 is 14 residues long. The CDR3, as DNA: TGTGCCAGCTCCCTGGGTAGTAGTAGTAATGAGCAGTTCTTC. Its translation is CASSLGSSSNEQFF.

The chain uses TRBV29-1 and TRBJ1-3; 7 nucleotides align to TRBD1. CDR1 SQVTM and CDR2 ANQGSEA come from the germline V gene. V lost 4 bases to trimming and J lost 0 bases; unmatched junction nucleotides: 18. The CDR3 is 19 residues long. The CDR3 nucleotides read TGCAGCGTTGTGGGGGGGGTGACAGGGAGCTCCCTCTCTGGAAACACCATATATTTT. This codes for CSVVGGVTGSSLSGNTIYF.

J is TRBJ2-1 and V is TRBV13, with 9 positions matching TRBD2. The CDR3 is 15 residues long. From germline, CDR1 is PRHDT and CDR2 FYEKMQ (reference sequence). The V gene end was trimmed by 5 bases and the J gene end by 8 bases; junction bases not matched to a gene: 10. The CDR3 DNA reads TGTGCCAGCAGCCACCGACTAGCGGCTAAACATGAGCAGTTCTTC. It is translated as CASSHRLAAKHEQFF.

This chain links TRBV19 with TRBJ2-3; tentatively, D is TRBD1 or TRBD2 (5 bases each). V dropped 5 bases and J dropped 2 bases, with 11 bases sitting between them. Germline lookup yields CDR1 LNHDA and CDR2 SQIVND (reference sequence). The CDR3 loop spans 14 amino acids. CDR3 sequence reads: CASSPRGATDTQYF. In DNA, the CDR3 is TGTGCCAGTAGTCCCCGGGGCGCCACAGATACGCAGTATTTT.

The chain links TRBV30 to TRBJ1-6; D remains ambiguous. The CDR3 consists of 12 residues. CDR1 and CDR2 from the germline V gene are GTSNPN and SVGIG (reference sequence). Trimming removed 0 bases from V and 10 bases from J, with 7 bases in between. The chain's CDR3 is CAWSVGGSPLHF. The CDR3, as DNA: TGTGCCTGGAGTGTAGGAGGGTCACCCCTCCACTTT.

This clone has a handful of counts. The CDR3 sequence is CASSVGHARQPQHF. CDR3 coding DNA: TGTGCCAGTAGCGTTGGACACGCGCGGCAGCCCCAGCATTTT. J is TRBJ1-5 and V is TRBV19; possible D gene TRBD1, 5 bases. V lost 6 bases and J 7 bases, leaving 16 bases between the germline ends. The CDR3 extends over 14 amino acids. Germline V lookup: CDR1 LNHDA, CDR2 SQIVND (reference sequence).